This TCR beta chain is drawn from a study of memory CD4+ T cells and cytomegalovirus serostatus. Whole-study context: Of the healthy Belgian adults, several were CMV seropositive and more than 20 seronegative.

V lost 1 base, J lost 6 bases, and 10 bases lay in between. Germline V gene lookup returns CDR1 MGHRA and CDR2 YSYEKL. The CDR3 consists of 13 residues. The sort gate was single viable CD3+CD4+CD8-CD45RO+ cells for memory CD4+ T cells. Per the authors' pipeline: After removing out-of-frame reads, around 2,000,000 distinct TCRbeta sequences remained. Profiling relied on immunoSEQ multiplex PCR, and the TCRdb table lists in-frame clones only, not all of them. That table furnishes V, J and clone size, whereas the DNA furnished D and trimming. Of about 50,000 clones listed, roughly 73% are singletons. The sequenced sample consisted of memory CD4+ T cells from blood. V gene TRBV4-1 combines with J gene TRBJ2-7; D is unclear. This sequence was found in an adult in good health and CMV-seronegative. The CDR3 coding sequence is TGCGCCAGCAGCCAAGGACCGTGGTCCGAGCAGTACTTC. The encoded protein is CASSQGPWSEQYF.